The 27 T cell receptor beta chains below all came from one sample that was sequenced in a study of CD8+CD57+ T cells in acquired aplastic anemia. TCR beta VDJ and CDR3 were profiled, and genomic DNA was the template. TCRdb used MiXCR to reprocess the reads, holding one entry per CDR3 protein. The sample holds 150,000 to 200,000 distinct CDR3 sequences; about 48% are singletons and the top ten take about 30%. Previously, flow cytometry had revealed CD8+CD57+ cell expansion in the patients chosen for sequencing. The sample was sorted CD4+, CD8+, or CD8+CD57+ T cells (not recorded which) from PBMCs. Receptors were obtained from a human donor with aplastic anemia.

This clonotype was seen a few times. The gene calls are TRBV15 and TRBJ1-6; tentatively, D is TRBD1 (6 bases). This CDR3 has 16 amino acids. Trimming removed 2 bases from V and 0 bases from J, with 8 bases in between. From germline, CDR1 is LNHNV and CDR2 YYDKDF (reference sequence). CDR3 sequence (DNA): TGTGCCACCAGCAGAACAGGGATCTCCTATAATTCACCCCTCCACTTT. It yields the protein CATSRTGISYNSPLHF. The full variable domain, in which reference TRBV15 and TRBJ1-6 provide the parts outside the CDR3, is DAMVIQNPRYQVTQFGKPVTLSCSQTLNHNVMYWYQQKSSQAPKLLFHYYDKDFNNEADTPDNFQSRRPNTSFCFLDIRSPGLGDTAMYLCATSRTGISYNSPLHFGNGTRLTVT.

This clonotype has more than one count but fewer than ten. The V and J genes are TRBV15 and TRBJ2-6; D gene uncertain. This CDR3 has 16 amino acids. V was clipped by 4 bases and J by 0 bases, with 10 bases between them. Germline CDR1 LNHNV, CDR2 YYDKDF (reference sequence). The CDR3 reads CATSIRSGSGANVLTF. The CDR3 nucleotides read TGTGCCACCAGCATAAGATCAGGCTCTGGGGCCAACGTCCTGACTTTC.

The chain is built from TRBV7-9 and TRBJ2-3; possibly TRBD2 for D (6 bases). Germline loops: CDR1 SEHNR, CDR2 FQNEAQ (reference sequence). The length of the CDR3 is 14 residues. The ends were cut back, 5 bases at V and 2 bases at J, with 11 bases in the middle. CDR3 region: CASSRSGDTDTQYF. The CDR3 region has the DNA TGTGCCAGCAGCCGTAGCGGAGACACAGATACGCAGTATTTT.

The CDR3 bases are TGTGCCATCAGTGATTATGGGAGACCTCTGGACAATTCACCCCTCCACTTT. Amino acid sequence: CAISDYGRPLDNSPLHF. The chain uses TRBV10-3 and TRBJ1-6, with D uncertain. The CDR3 consists of 17 residues. V shed 3 bases and J shed 7 bases, with 19 bases lying between them. Germline values: CDR1 ENHRY, CDR2 SYGVKD.

CDR3 region: CASSPDRDRRTDTQYF. As DNA, the CDR3 is TGTGCCAGTAGTCCCGACAGGGATCGGCGCACAGATACGCAGTATTTT. The gene calls are TRBV19 and TRBJ2-3; 7 bases line up with TRBD1. CDR1 is LNHDA, CDR2 SQIVND, per germline (reference sequence). The CDR3 spans 16 residues. Trimming took 5 bases from V and 1 from J; bases not matched to a gene: 9.

To note about this clonotype: This may arise from a read error, as a much more abundant clone is one base away. V usage is TRBV6-2 or TRBV6-3 and J usage is TRBJ2-3; D gene uncertain. Germline lookup yields CDR1 MNHEY and CDR2 SVGEGT. The CDR3 spans 11 residues. Between the trimmed V and J ends, which lost 5 bases and 8 bases, there was a span of 8 bases. The CDR3 is CASSGIATQYF. In nucleotides, the CDR3 is TGTGCCAGCAGTGGCATTGCTACGCAGTATTTT.

The CDR3 sequence is CSVAPGQSNQPQHF. For the CDR3, the DNA is TGCAGCGTAGCTCCGGGGCAGAGCAATCAGCCCCAGCATTTT. The chain combines TRBV29-1 with TRBJ1-5; TRBD1 is a possible D gene (5 bases). Trimming stripped 6 bases from V and 1 base from J, with 13 bases between. The CDR3 contains 14 residues. Germline CDR1 reads SQVTM; CDR2 reads ANQGSEA.

The gene calls are TRBV20-1 and TRBJ2-1; perhaps TRBD2 as D (6 bases). This CDR3 is 13 amino acids long. Trimming removed 6 bases at V and 7 bases at J, with 16 bases between. Germline CDR1 and CDR2: DFQATT and SNEGSKA (reference sequence). The CDR3 region has the DNA TGCAGTGCCAGGTGGCCCGCGGGGAATGAGCAGTTCTTC. It specifies CSARWPAGNEQFF.

Points on this clonotype: A much bigger clone sits one base away, suggesting this may be a read error. V is TRBV4-3 and J is TRBJ1-5, with D tentatively TRBD1 (5 bases). Per germline, CDR1 LGHNA and CDR2 YSLEER. V was cut by 4 bases and J by 7 bases, with 11 bases left in between. CDR3 size: 13 residues. CDR3 residues: CASSRDRWQPQHF. DNA for the CDR3: TGCGCCAGCAGCCGGGACCGGTGGCAGCCCCAGCATTTT.

This chain links TRBV18 with TRBJ1-6; TRBD1 might be the D (6 bases). Trimming left V 6 bases short and J 8 bases short, with 14 bases between. Germline V gene lookup returns CDR1 KGHSH and CDR2 LQKENI. CDR3 size: 14 residues. Here the CDR3 reads CASSQGQSHSPLHF. The CDR3 bases are TGTGCCAGCTCTCAAGGACAGTCTCATTCACCCCTCCACTTT.

This chain connects TRBV2 to TRBJ2-5; 9 nucleotides match TRBD1. There are 18 residues in the CDR3. The ends lost 0 bases at V and 1 base at J; junction bases unmatched: 9. Germline CDR1 and CDR2: SNHLY and FYNNEI. CDR3 region: CASSEAITGTGPQETQYF. The DNA for the CDR3 is TGTGCCAGCAGTGAAGCAATCACAGGGACAGGGCCCCAAGAGACCCAGTACTTC.

The chain uses TRBV10-3 and TRBJ2-3; D is unresolved. V lost 5 bases, J lost 2 bases, and 8 bases lay in between. CDR1 and CDR2 (germline): ENHRY, SYGVKD. This CDR3 is built from 13 residues. DNA of the CDR3: TGTGCCATCAGTCCGGGCCTCACAGATACGCAGTATTTT. Translating it yields CAISPGLTDTQYF.

This clonotype appeared many times. The rearrangement uses TRBV19 and TRBJ1-5, with a weak D call TRBD1 (5 bases). The CDR3 has 16 residues. The V gene's germline CDR1 is LNHDA and CDR2 SQIVND (reference sequence). Between the trimmed V and J ends, which lost 3 bases and 3 bases, there was a span of 15 bases. CDR3 DNA sequence: TGTGCCAGTAGTATTTTGGGGAGGGGTACCAATCAGCCCCAGCATTTT. The encoded protein is CASSILGRGTNQPQHF. Full variable domain (rest looked up from reference TRBV19 and TRBJ1-5): DGGITQSPKYLFRKEGQNVTLSCEQNLNHDAMYWYRQDPGQGLRLIYYSQIVNDFQKGDIAEGYSVSREKKESFPLTVTSAQKNPTAFYLCASSILGRGTNQPQHFGDGTRLSIL.

The V call is TRBV9, the J call TRBJ1-1; 7 positions agree with TRBD1. Germline CDR1 is SGDLS and CDR2 is YYNGEE. The CDR3 is 15 amino acids. V lost 0 bases to trimming and J lost 8 bases; unmatched junction nucleotides: 10. Here the CDR3 DNA reads TGTGCCAGCAGCGTAGGATCGGATGGCAGGGGGGAAGCTTTCTTT. It translates to CASSVGSDGRGEAFF.

The chain employs TRBV19 and TRBJ1-6; D is unresolved. The ends were cut back, 7 bases at V and 7 bases at J, with 11 bases in the middle. The CDR3 has 13 amino acids. Germline V gene lookup returns CDR1 LNHDA and CDR2 SQIVND (reference sequence). The CDR3 DNA reads as TGTGCCAGTATAGGAGATAAGAATTCACCCCTCCACTTT. It translates to CASIGDKNSPLHF.

There are a few counts of this clonotype. This rearrangement joins TRBV15 to TRBJ2-6; D is undetermined. This CDR3 region has 16 residues. V was cut by 5 bases and J by 0 bases, with 11 bases left in between. Germline V lookup: CDR1 LNHNV, CDR2 YYDKDF (reference sequence). CDR3 amino acids: CATSPRTDSGANVLTF. CDR3 nucleotides: TGTGCCACCAGCCCCCGGACCGACTCTGGGGCCAACGTCCTGACTTTC.

CDR3 in amino acids: CATSADEGERAFF. CDR3 in DNA: TGTGCCACCAGTGCCGATGAGGGGGAGCGGGCTTTCTTT. The rearrangement uses TRBV24-1 and TRBJ1-1; D perhaps matches TRBD1 (6 bases). The CDR3 runs 13 residues. Trimming shortened V by 5 bases and J by 11 bases, and 17 bases separated the two germline ends. Germline CDR1 is KGHDR and CDR2 is SFDVKD.

At least ten counts were recorded for this clonotype. Compared with germline, one end of the junction differs, possibly owing to a read error. The V and J genes are TRBV10-3 and TRBJ1-1; TRBD1 might be the D (5 bases). Germline V gene data show CDR1 as ENHRY and CDR2 as SYGVKD. The CDR3 covers 13 residues. CDR3: CAISSGFGAEAFF. DNA for the CDR3: TGTGCCATCAGCTCAGGGTTTGGGGCTGAGGCTTTCTTT.

Regarding this clonotype: Given the absence of the conserved phenylalanine or tryptophan at the CDR3 end, a read error is likely. The V call is TRBV29-1, the J call TRBJ1-5; D is possibly TRBD1 (6 bases). The CDR3 is made up of 12 amino acids. Germline V gives CDR1 SQVTM, CDR2 ANQGSEA. This CDR3 reads CRAGTQNQPQHS. The CDR3 coding sequence is TGCAGGGCCGGGACACAGAATCAGCCCCAGCATTCT.

The chain joins TRBV11-1 to TRBJ2-1; 11 nucleotides align to TRBD2. Germline V gene lookup returns CDR1 SGHAT and CDR2 FQDESV (reference sequence). After removal of 3 bases from V and 6 bases from J, the junction contained 7 bases not matched to a gene. This CDR3 has 16 residues. CDR3 nucleotides: TGTGCCAGCAGCTTCCGTAGCGGGAGGGCTCCCAATGAGCAGTTCTTC. It specifies CASSFRSGRAPNEQFF.

This clonotype was seen repeatedly, ten times or more. The rearrangement links TRBV6-4 to TRBJ1-4, with TRBD1 matching over 8 bases. From germline, CDR1 is MRHNA and CDR2 SNTAGT. This CDR3 contains 16 residues. J lost 8 bases, V lost 8 bases, and 16 bases had no gene match. CDR3 DNA: TGTGCCAGCTCCCTGGCCGAGACAGGGGAAGGGGAAAAACTGTTTTTT. Translated: CASSLAETGEGEKLFF.

The chain has TRBV12-5 and TRBJ1-2, with 7 bases fitting TRBD1. Germline V gene sequence: CDR1 LGHNT, CDR2 FRNRAP. There are 15 residues in the CDR3. The V gene end was trimmed by 6 bases and the J gene end by 4 bases; junction bases not matched to a gene: 11. CDR3 sequence (DNA): TGTGCTAGTGGAACCGGGACAGAGCTACCCTATGGCTACACCTTC. This codes for CASGTGTELPYGYTF.

This clonotype was observed once. V and J are TRBV10-3 and TRBJ2-7; a possible D gene is TRBD1 (6 bases). Trimming left V 3 bases short and J 0 bases short, with 12 bases between. The CDR3 sequence is 15 residues long. Germline CDR1 and CDR2: ENHRY and SYGVKD. The CDR3 region has the DNA TGTGCCATCAGTGACGGGACAATGGACTCCTACGAGCAGTACTTC. Residues: CAISDGTMDSYEQYF.

At least ten counts were recorded for this clonotype. The chain uses TRBV12-3 or TRBV12-4 and TRBJ2-3; the match to TRBD1 covers 8 bases. This CDR3 has 16 amino acids. J gave up 1 base and V 4 bases, and 7 bases lay outside the gene matches. CDR3 loop: CASSYDRGQGTDTQYF. DNA for the CDR3: TGTGCCAGCAGTTACGACAGGGGACAGGGCACAGATACGCAGTATTTT.

As for this clonotype: A much larger clone sits a single nucleotide away, making a read error possible. The rearrangement links TRBV4-2 to TRBJ2-3; TRBD2 matches at 10 bases. The CDR3 extends over 18 amino acids. Germline trimming cut 3 bases from V and 4 bases from J; bases unmatched to any gene: 13. Germline CDR1 and CDR2: LGHNA and YNFKEQ. In DNA form, the CDR3 reads TGTGCCAGCAGCCACGGTGGGGAGCGGGAGGGCCTATCAGATACGCAGTATTTT. Translated, it gives CASSHGGEREGLSDTQYF.

V gene TRBV5-1 combines with J gene TRBJ2-7; the match to TRBD1 covers 8 bases. Germline trimming cut 7 bases from V and 1 base from J; bases unmatched to any gene: 7. CDR3 length: 14 amino acids. CDR1 is SGHRS and CDR2 is YFSETQ in the germline V gene. CDR3 in amino acids: CASAGTGASYEQYF. CDR3 nucleotides: TGCGCCAGCGCCGGGACAGGTGCATCCTACGAGCAGTACTTC.

This clonotype was seen a few times. Just one base apart from a much larger clone, this may be a read error. This chain uses TRBV20-1 with TRBJ2-7; 10 nucleotides agree with TRBD2. This CDR3 comprises 15 residues. Trimming took 1 base from V and 0 from J; bases not matched to a gene: 3. Germline CDR1 reads DFQATT; CDR2 reads SNEGSKA (reference sequence). In nucleotides, the CDR3 is TGCAGTGCTAGAGTTCTAGCGGGAGTCTCCTACGAGCAGTACTTC. Translating it yields CSARVLAGVSYEQYF.